The present T cell receptor (beta chain) was sequenced within a study of blood T cell repertoires in COVID-19. About the research overall: The study drew acute and convalescent COVID-19 samples from the United States, Italy and Spain.

The method was immunoSEQ multiplex PCR; TCRdb's version includes in-frame clones alone and lacks a portion of them. This sample has about 210,000 clones, with roughly nine tenths found just once. CDR3 length equals 16 residues. The germline V gene encodes CDR1 GTSNPN and CDR2 SVGIG (reference sequence). J was trimmed by 8 bases and V by 3 bases; bases with no gene match: 18. The chain combines TRBV30 with TRBJ1-1; TRBD1 matches 7 bases. Sequencing was performed on peripheral blood. This TCR came from a man aged 40-55 years with acute or convalescent COVID-19. The CDR3 coding sequence is TGTGCCTGGAGGAAGGAACAGGGGCGAGTGAGTAAGGAAGCTTTCTTT. Translated: CAWRKEQGRVSKEAFF.